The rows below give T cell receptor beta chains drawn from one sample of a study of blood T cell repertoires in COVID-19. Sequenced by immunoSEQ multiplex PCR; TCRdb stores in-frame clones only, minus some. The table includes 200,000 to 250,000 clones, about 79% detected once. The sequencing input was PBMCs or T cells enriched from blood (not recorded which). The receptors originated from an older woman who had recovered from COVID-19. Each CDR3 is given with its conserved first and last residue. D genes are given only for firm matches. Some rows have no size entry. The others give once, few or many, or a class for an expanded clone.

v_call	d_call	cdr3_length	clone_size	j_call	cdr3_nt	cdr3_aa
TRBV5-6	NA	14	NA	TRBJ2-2	TGTGCCAGCAGTGACTGGGGCTACACCGGGGAGCTGTTTTTT	CASSDWGYTGELFF
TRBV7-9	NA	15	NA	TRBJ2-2	TGTGCCAGCAGCTTAGTGGAGGCATTTACCGGGGAGCTGTTTTTT	CASSLVEAFTGELFF
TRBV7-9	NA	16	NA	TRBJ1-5	TGTGCCAGCAGCCCAGGACAGCCCTATAGCAATCAGCCCCAGCATTTT	CASSPGQPYSNQPQHF
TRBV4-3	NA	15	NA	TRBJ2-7	TGCGCCAGCAGCCAAGATCCGGGAGCCTCCTACGAGCAGTACTTC	CASSQDPGASYEQYF
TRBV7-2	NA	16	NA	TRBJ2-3	TGTGCCAGCAGCCCCATGGGGGGGGCCTCCACAGATACGCAGTATTTT	CASSPMGGASTDTQYF
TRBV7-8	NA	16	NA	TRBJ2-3	TGTGCCAGCAGCTTAGCGGGGGGGCGTAGCACAGATACGCAGTATTTT	CASSLAGGRSTDTQYF
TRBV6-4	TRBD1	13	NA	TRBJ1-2	TGTGCCAGCAGCGCCGGGACAGGACTTGGCTACACCTTC	CASSAGTGLGYTF
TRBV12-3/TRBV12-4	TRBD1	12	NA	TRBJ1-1	TGTGCCAGCAGCCGGACAGGGACCAAAGCTTTCTTT	CASSRTGTKAFF
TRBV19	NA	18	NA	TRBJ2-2	TGTGCCAGTAGTGCCCGACCCGCGGGACGGCAGAACACCGGGGAGCTGTTTTTT	CASSARPAGRQNTGELFF
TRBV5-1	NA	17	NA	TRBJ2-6	TGCGCCAGCAGCCCCGGGACACCGCGCTCTGGGGCCAACGTCCTGACTTTC	CASSPGTPRSGANVLTF
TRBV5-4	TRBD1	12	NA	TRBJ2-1	TGTGCCAGCAGCTTGGCAACAGGGGTGGAGTTCTTC	CASSLATGVEFF
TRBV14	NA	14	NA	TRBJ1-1	TGTGCCAGCAGCCAAGATACGTGGGGGCTGGAAGCTTTCTTT	CASSQDTWGLEAFF
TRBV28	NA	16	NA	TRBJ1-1	TGTGCCAGCAGTTTCTCTTCCGGGACACTCTACACTGAAGCTTTCTTT	CASSFSSGTLYTEAFF
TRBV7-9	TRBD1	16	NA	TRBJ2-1	TGTGCCAGCAGCTTAAGCTCCGACAGGGGGGGCAATGAGCAGTTCTTC	CASSLSSDRGGNEQFF
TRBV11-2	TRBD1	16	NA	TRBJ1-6	TGTGCCAGCAGCTTAGATGGACAGGGCAGGGTTTCACCCCTCCACTTT	CASSLDGQGRVSPLHF
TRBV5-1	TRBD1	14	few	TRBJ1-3	TGCGCCAGCAGCCAGGACAGGGGTACTAACACCATATATTTT	CASSQDRGTNTIYF
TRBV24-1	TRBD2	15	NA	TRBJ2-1	TGTGCCACCAGTGCTTCTCTAGCGGCCTACAATGAGCAGTTCTTC	CATSASLAAYNEQFF
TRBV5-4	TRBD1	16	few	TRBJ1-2	TGTGCCAGCAGCTTGGGGCGGACAGGGGATCGGTATGGCTACACCTTC	CASSLGRTGDRYGYTF
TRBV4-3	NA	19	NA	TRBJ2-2	TGCGCCAGCAGCCAAGTTGTCTGGTTCGCGGGTCAGGACACCGGGGAGCTGTTTTTT	CASSQVVWFAGQDTGELFF
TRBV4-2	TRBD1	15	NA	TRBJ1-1	TGTGCCAGCAGCCAGGTACAGGGGGCAAGAACTGAAGCTTTCTTT	CASSQVQGARTEAFF
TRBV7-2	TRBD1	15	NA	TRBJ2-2	TGTGCCAGCAGCTTGACAGGGGGCGAGGTCGGGGAGCTGTTTTTT	CASSLTGGEVGELFF
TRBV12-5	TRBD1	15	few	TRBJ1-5	TGTGCTAGTGGTCTAGGACAGGGGGCTACTCAGCCCCAGCATTTT	CASGLGQGATQPQHF
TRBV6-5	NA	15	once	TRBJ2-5	TGTGCCAGCACCGAGGAAGGGGGTTACCAAGAGACCCAGTACTTC	CASTEEGGYQETQYF
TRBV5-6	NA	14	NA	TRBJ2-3	TGTGCCAGCAGCTTGGACTATCTTGGGGATACGCAGTATTTT	CASSLDYLGDTQYF
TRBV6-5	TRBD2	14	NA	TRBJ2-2	TGTGCCAGCAGGGGAGGCGGGAGCACCGGGGAGCTGTTTTTT	CASRGGGSTGELFF
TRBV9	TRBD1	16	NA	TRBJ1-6	TGTGCCAGCAGCGGCAGACAGGGGGCACATAATTCACCCCTCCACTTT	CASSGRQGAHNSPLHF
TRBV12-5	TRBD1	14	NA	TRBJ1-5	TGTGCTAGTGCCACGGACAGGATCGATCAGCCCCAGCATTTT	CASATDRIDQPQHF
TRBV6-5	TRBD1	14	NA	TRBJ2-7	TGTGCCAGCAGAAATCCGGGACAGGGTAACGAGCAGTACTTC	CASRNPGQGNEQYF
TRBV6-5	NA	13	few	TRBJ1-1	TGTGCCAGCAGTAAGACAGGGAACACTGAAGCTTTCTTT	CASSKTGNTEAFF
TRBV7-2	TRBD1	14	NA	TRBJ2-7	TGTGCCAGCAGCTATGACAGGGTCCCGGTGGAGCAGTACTTC	CASSYDRVPVEQYF
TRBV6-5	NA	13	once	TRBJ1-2	TGTGCCAGCAGAGTGCGGGGGGGCTATGGCTACACCTTC	CASRVRGGYGYTF